This T cell receptor (beta chain) derives from a study of cytomegalovirus exposure and HLA in healthy donors. The study's findings and limits: It was reportedly the case that the classifier diagnosed cytomegalovirus status with high specificity and sensitivity. At a 0.05 false discovery rate, a later analysis found approximately 17,000 TCR beta sequences to be associated with HLA alleles. Indistinguishable V segments, including TRBV6-2 and TRBV6-3, were excluded. It was approximately 150 TCR beta chains that were listed as cytomegalovirus-associated.

On this clone: The antigen is not known.

Trimming took 1 base from V and 4 from J; bases not matched to a gene: 10. Germline values: CDR1 LNHDA, CDR2 SQIVND (reference sequence). The CDR3 extends over 18 amino acids. In the PCR, 60 Vbeta and 13 Jbeta primers were used. Sequencing was performed with immunoSEQ multiplex PCR; in TCRdb, only in-frame clones are kept and a portion is missing. Its listing shows some 120,000 clones. What was sequenced was PBMCs. This TCR was sampled from a man between 18 and 29 years old in good health and CMV-seronegative. The chain links TRBV19 to TRBJ2-2; 9 bases match TRBD2. CDR3 DNA: TGTGCCAGTAGTATAGGTGCGGGAGGGAGAGGAAGCACCGGGGAGCTGTTTTTT. This sequence encodes CASSIGAGGRGSTGELFF.